The following is a T cell receptor (beta chain) sequence with its context. The data were taken from a study of blood T cell repertoires in COVID-19. After removal of 1 base from V and 3 bases from J, the junction contained 9 bases not matched to a gene. This CDR3 has 17 amino acids. Germline V gene data show CDR1 as SGHRS and CDR2 as YFSETQ. The assay was immunoSEQ multiplex PCR, and TCRdb's table has in-frame clones only and misses some. This table holds approximately 470,000 clones, approximately 90% found once. This clonotype was sampled from a woman aged 18-30 years who had recovered from COVID-19. The rearrangement joins TRBV5-1 to TRBJ2-2, with 7 bases aligning to TRBD2. Sequencing was performed on PBMCs or T cells enriched from blood (not recorded which). The chain's CDR3 is CASSLQRGGGDTGELFF. The CDR3 DNA reads TGCGCCAGCAGCTTGCAGCGCGGGGGAGGCGACACCGGGGAGCTGTTTTTT.